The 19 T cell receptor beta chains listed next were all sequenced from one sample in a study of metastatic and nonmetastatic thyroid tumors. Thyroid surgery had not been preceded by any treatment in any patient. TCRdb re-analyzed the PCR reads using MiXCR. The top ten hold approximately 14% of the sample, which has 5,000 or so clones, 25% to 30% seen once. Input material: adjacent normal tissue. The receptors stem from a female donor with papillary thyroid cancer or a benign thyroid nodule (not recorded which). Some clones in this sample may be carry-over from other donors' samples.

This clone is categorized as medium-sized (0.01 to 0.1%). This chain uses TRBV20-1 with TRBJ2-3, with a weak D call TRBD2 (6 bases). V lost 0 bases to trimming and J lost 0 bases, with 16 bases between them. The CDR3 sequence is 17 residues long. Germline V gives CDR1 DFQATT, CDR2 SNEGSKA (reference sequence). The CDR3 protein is CSARDGRLGISTDTQYF. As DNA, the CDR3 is TGCAGTGCTAGAGATGGACGACTAGGTATTAGCACAGATACGCAGTATTTT.

CDR3: CASSLRGGRSTGELFF. In DNA form, the CDR3 reads TGCGCCAGCAGCCTAAGGGGGGGGCGAAGCACCGGGGAGCTGTTTTTT. J is TRBJ2-2 and V is TRBV4-1; weak D call: TRBD2 (7 bases). CDR3 size: 16 residues. The V gene lost 4 bases and the J gene lost 4 bases, with 16 bases spanning the gap. In germline, CDR1 is MGHRA, CDR2 YSYEKL.

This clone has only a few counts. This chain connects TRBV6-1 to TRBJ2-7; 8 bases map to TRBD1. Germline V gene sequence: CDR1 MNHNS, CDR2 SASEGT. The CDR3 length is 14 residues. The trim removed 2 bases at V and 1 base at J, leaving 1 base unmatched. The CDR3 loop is CASSERDRSYEQYF. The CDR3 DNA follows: TGTGCCAGCAGTGAACGGGACAGGTCCTACGAGCAGTACTTC.

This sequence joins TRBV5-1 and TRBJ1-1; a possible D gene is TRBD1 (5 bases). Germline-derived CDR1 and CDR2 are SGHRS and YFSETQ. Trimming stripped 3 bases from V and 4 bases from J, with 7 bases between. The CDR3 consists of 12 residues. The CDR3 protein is CASSSGATEAFF. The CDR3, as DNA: TGCGCCAGCAGCTCCGGGGCCACTGAAGCTTTCTTT.

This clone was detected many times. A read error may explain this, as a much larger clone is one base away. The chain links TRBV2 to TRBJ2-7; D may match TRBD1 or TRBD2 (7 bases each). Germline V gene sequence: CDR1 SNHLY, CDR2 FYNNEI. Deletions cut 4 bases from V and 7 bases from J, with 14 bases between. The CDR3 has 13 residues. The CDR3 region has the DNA TGTGCCAGCAGTGCTATCAGGGGGGGGGAGCAGTACTTC. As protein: CASSAIRGGEQYF.

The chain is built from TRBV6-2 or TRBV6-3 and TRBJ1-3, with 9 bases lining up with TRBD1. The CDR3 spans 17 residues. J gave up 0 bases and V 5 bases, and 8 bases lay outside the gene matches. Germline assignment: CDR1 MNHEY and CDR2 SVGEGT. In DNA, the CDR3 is TGTGCCAGCAGTCAGCCGGGACAGGGAATCTCTGGAAACACCATATATTTT. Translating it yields CASSQPGQGISGNTIYF.

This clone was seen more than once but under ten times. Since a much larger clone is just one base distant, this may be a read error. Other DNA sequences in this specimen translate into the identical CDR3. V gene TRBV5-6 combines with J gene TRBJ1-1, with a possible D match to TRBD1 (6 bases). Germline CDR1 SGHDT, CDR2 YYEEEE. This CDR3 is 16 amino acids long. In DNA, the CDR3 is TGCGCCAGCAGCTTGACACTATTGGGGGCCGATGGTGAAGCTTTCTTT. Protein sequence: CASSLTLLGADGEAFF.

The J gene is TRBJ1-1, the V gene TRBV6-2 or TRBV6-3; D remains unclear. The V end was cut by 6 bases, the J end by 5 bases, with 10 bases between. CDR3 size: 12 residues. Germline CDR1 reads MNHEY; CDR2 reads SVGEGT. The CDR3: CASSLYGTEAFF. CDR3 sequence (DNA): TGTGCCAGCAGCTTATATGGAACTGAAGCTTTCTTT.

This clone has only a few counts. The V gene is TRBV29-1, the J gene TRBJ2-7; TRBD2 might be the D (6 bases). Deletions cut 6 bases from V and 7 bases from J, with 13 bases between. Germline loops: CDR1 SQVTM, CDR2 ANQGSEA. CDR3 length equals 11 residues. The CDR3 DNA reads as TGCAGCGTGGGAACGGGGGAAGAGCAGTACTTC. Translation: CSVGTGEEQYF.

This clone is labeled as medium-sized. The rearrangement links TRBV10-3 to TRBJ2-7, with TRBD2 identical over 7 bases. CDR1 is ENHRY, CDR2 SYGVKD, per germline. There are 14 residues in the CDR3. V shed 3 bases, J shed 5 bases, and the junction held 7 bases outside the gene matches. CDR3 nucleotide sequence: TGTGCCATCAGTGACCGGGGAGCGGGGAACGAGCAGTACTTC. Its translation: CAISDRGAGNEQYF.

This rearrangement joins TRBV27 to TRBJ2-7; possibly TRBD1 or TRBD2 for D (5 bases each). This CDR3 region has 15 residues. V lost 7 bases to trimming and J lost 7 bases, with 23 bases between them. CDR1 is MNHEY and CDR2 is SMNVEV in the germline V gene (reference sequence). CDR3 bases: TGTGCCAGCACCGGCCTCGGGGCACGGCCGGGGGAGCAGTACTTC. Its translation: CASTGLGARPGEQYF.

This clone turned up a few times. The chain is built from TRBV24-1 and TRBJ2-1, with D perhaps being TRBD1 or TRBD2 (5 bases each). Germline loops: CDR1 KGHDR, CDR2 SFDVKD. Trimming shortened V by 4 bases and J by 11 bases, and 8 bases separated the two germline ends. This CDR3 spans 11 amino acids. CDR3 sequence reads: CATSEPGQQFF. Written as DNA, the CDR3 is TGTGCCACCAGTGAACCGGGACAGCAGTTCTTC.

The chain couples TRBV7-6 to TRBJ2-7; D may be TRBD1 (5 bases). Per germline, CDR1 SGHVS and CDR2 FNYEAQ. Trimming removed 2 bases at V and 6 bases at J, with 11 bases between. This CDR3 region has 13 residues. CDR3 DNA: TGTGCCAGCAGCTTATTCCAGGGCGGCGAGCAGTACTTC. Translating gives CASSLFQGGEQYF.

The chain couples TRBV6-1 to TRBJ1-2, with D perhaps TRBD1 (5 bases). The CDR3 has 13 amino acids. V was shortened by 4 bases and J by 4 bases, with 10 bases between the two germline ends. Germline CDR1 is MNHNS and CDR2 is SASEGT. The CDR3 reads CASSGSGLYGYTF. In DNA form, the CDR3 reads TGTGCCAGCAGTGGGTCAGGGCTCTATGGCTACACCTTC.

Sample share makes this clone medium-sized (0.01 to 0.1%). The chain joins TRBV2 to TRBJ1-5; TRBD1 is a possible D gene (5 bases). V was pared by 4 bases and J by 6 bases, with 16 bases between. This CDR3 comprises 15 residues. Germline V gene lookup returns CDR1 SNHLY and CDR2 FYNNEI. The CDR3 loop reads CASSVQGGVRQPQHF. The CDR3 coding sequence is TGTGCCAGCAGTGTTCAGGGAGGCGTGCGTCAGCCCCAGCATTTT.

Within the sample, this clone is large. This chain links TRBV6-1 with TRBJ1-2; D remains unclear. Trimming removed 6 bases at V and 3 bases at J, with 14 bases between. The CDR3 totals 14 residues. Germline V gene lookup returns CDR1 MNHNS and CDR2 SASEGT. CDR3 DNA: TGTGCCAGCAGCCTAAGCGGAAGGGACTATGGCTACACCTTC. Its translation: CASSLSGRDYGYTF.

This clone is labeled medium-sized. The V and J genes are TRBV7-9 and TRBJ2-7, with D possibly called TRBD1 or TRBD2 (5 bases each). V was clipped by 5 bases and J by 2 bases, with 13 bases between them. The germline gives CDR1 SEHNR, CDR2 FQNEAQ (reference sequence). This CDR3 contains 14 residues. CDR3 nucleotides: TGTGCCAGCAGCGCCCCGGGACGACCCTACGAGCAGTACTTC. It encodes CASSAPGRPYEQYF.

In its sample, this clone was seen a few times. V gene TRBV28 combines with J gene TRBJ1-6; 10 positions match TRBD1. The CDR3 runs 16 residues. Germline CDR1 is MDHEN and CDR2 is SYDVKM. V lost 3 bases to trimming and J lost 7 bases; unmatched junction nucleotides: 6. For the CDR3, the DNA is TGTGCCAGCAGTTTGTGGGGACAGGGGTCAAATTCACCCCTCCACTTT. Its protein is CASSLWGQGSNSPLHF.

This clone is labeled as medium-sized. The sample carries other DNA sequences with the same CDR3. CDR3 coding DNA: TGCAGTGCTAGTGTTATAGGGGCAGATACGCAGTATTTT. Encoded protein: CSASVIGADTQYF. The chain joins TRBV20-1 to TRBJ2-3; the D gene is possibly TRBD1 (5 bases). CDR1 is DFQATT, CDR2 SNEGSKA, per germline (reference sequence). This CDR3 contains 13 residues. Trimming removed 3 bases from V and 4 bases from J, with 11 bases in between.